This TCR beta chain emerged from a study of beta chain features in type 1 diabetes. Germline values: CDR1 SGHRS, CDR2 YFSETQ. Between the trimmed V and J ends, which lost 0 bases and 4 bases, there was a span of 14 bases. The CDR3 totals 17 residues. Expressed TCRB transcripts were sequenced, since all the RNA that had been isolated was reverse transcribed. Assay: immunoSEQ multiplex PCR; the TCRdb copy retains only in-frame clones and omits some. The data show about 150,000 clones, 8.1% seen once. This sequence joins TRBV5-1 and TRBJ2-6, with D maybe TRBD1 (5 bases). Sequencing was done on a sample of central memory CD4+ T cells from blood. The clonotype originates from a young man in good health. Here the CDR3 reads CASSLVPPGSGANVLTF. The CDR3 DNA follows: TGCGCCAGCAGCTTGGTGCCCCCAGGGTCCGGGGCCAACGTCCTGACTTTC.